What follows are 20 T cell receptor beta chains derived from one specimen sequenced in a study of cytomegalovirus exposure and HLA in healthy donors. PCR involved 60 Vbeta and 13 Jbeta primers. Clones were read by immunoSEQ multiplex PCR, and TCRdb kept only the in-frame ones, dropping some. The top ten hold around 7% of the sample, which has fewer than 150,000 clones, around 81% seen once. The specimen was PBMCs. The receptors shown here come from a man aged 40-49 years in good health and CMV-seropositive.

This chain links TRBV6-1 with TRBJ1-1; tentative D call: TRBD1 (5 bases). The CDR3 runs to 13 residues. Trimming took off 3 bases at V and 11 bases at J, with 16 bases between the two ends. Germline CDR1 is MNHNS and CDR2 is SASEGT. The CDR3, as DNA: TGTGCCAGCAGTGAGGAAGGAGGGGCGCAGGCTTTCTTT. Protein product: CASSEEGGAQAFF.

This chain joins TRBV2 and TRBJ2-7; possible D gene TRBD2, 5 bases. Between the trimmed V and J ends, which lost 11 bases and 6 bases, there was a span of 17 bases. CDR1 is SNHLY and CDR2 is FYNNEI in the germline V gene. The CDR3 has 12 amino acids. The CDR3 DNA reads as TGTGCCGGCACGGACTCCCCCCTCGAGCAGTACTTC. This codes for CAGTDSPLEQYF. The full variable domain, rest sourced from reference TRBV2 and TRBJ2-7, is EPEVTQTPSHQVTQMGQEVILRCVPISNHLYFYWYRQILGQKVEFLVSFYNNEISEKSEIFDDQFSVERPDGSNFTLKIRSTKLEDSAMYFCAGTDSPLEQYFGPGTRLTVT.

This clone appeared a single time. The chain recombines TRBV19 with TRBJ2-1, with TRBD2 matching 10 bases. Looked up from germline, CDR1 is LNHDA and CDR2 is SQIVND (reference sequence). The ends lost 6 bases at V and 2 bases at J; junction bases unmatched: 13. The CDR3 covers 18 residues. CDR3 bases: TGTGCCAGTAGCCGAAGTAGCGGGGGGCTAGGGACCTACAATGAGCAGTTCTTC. Translating it yields CASSRSSGGLGTYNEQFF. The entire variable domain, with the rest obtained from reference TRBV19 and TRBJ2-1, is as follows: DGGITQSPKYLFRKEGQNVTLSCEQNLNHDAMYWYRQDPGQGLRLIYYSQIVNDFQKGDIAEGYSVSREKKESFPLTVTSAQKNPTAFYLCASSRSSGGLGTYNEQFFGPGTRLTVL.

The J gene is TRBJ1-2, the V gene TRBV5-4; 11 bases fit TRBD1. CDR1 and CDR2 (germline): SGHNT, YYREEE (reference sequence). With V trimmed by 5 bases and J by 3 bases, 9 bases remained unmatched. The CDR3 is 16 residues long. The CDR3 nucleotides read TGTGCCAGCAGACCATCTACGGACAGGGGGCACTATGGCTACACCTTC. The encoded protein is CASRPSTDRGHYGYTF.

CDR3 region: CASSDRLAILQETQYF. In nucleotides, the CDR3 is TGCGCCAGCAGTGACCGCCTAGCGATTTTACAAGAGACCCAGTACTTC. The V gene is TRBV10-2, the J gene TRBJ2-5, with D perhaps matching TRBD2 (6 bases). The germline CDR1 and CDR2 sequences are WSHSY and SAAADI. This CDR3 region has 16 residues. Trimming left V 3 bases short and J 2 bases short, with 16 bases between.

This chain links TRBV2 with TRBJ1-2; D gene ambiguous. CDR1 and CDR2 from the germline V gene are SNHLY and FYNNEI. V was shortened by 5 bases and J by 2 bases, with 6 bases between the two germline ends. There are 12 residues in the CDR3. The CDR3 coding sequence is TGTGCCAGCAGTACACTAAACTATGGCTACACCTTC. It translates to CASSTLNYGYTF.

In this sample, this clone turned up a few times. The chain is built from TRBV27 and TRBJ2-7, with 10 bases identical to TRBD2. The junction had 13 bases not matched to a gene; V was cut back by 4 bases and J by 7 bases. The CDR3 extends over 16 amino acids. Germline CDR1 reads MNHEY; CDR2 reads SMNVEV (reference sequence). CDR3 DNA sequence: TGTGCCAGCAGTTCGGGCCTAGCGGGAGCCCCGGGGGAGCAGTACTTC. Its protein is CASSSGLAGAPGEQYF.

The chain recombines TRBV7-9 with TRBJ2-7; 8 bases match TRBD1. The V and J ends lost 5 bases and 4 bases, in that order; junction bases with no gene match: 22. This CDR3 spans 19 amino acids. Germline assignment: CDR1 SEHNR and CDR2 FQNEAQ (reference sequence). CDR3 coding DNA: TGTGCCAGCAGCACCCTGACAGGGGTAGGGCCCCGGGGCTTTTACGAGCAGTACTTC. Protein: CASSTLTGVGPRGFYEQYF.

The chain recombines TRBV20-1 with TRBJ2-7; D remains unclear. The germline V and J ends were trimmed by 0 bases and 6 bases, with 6 bases remaining between them. The CDR3 length is 11 residues. Looked up from germline, CDR1 is DFQATT and CDR2 is SNEGSKA (reference sequence). Here the CDR3 DNA reads TGCAGTGCTAGAGACCCTTCCGAGCAGTACTTC. The encoded protein is CSARDPSEQYF.

The rearrangement uses TRBV7-6 and TRBJ2-1, with D perhaps TRBD2 (6 bases). Germline values: CDR1 SGHVS, CDR2 FNYEAQ. V dropped 5 bases and J dropped 2 bases, with 13 bases sitting between them. This CDR3 is built from 15 residues. The CDR3 region is CASSAASAPYNEQFF. The CDR3 bases are TGTGCCAGCAGCGCAGCTAGCGCTCCCTACAATGAGCAGTTCTTC.

The gene calls are TRBV11-2 and TRBJ1-1; 8 nucleotides align to TRBD1. The V and J ends lost 1 base and 0 bases, in that order; junction bases with no gene match: 7. The CDR3 runs to 17 residues. Germline V CDR1 and CDR2: SGHAT, FQNNGV. CDR3 sequence reads: CASSLAGGGTLNTEAFF. CDR3 bases: TGTGCCAGCAGCTTAGCAGGGGGCGGCACCCTGAACACTGAAGCTTTCTTT.

The V gene is TRBV11-2, the J gene TRBJ2-1, with TRBD2 identical over 9 bases. The germline V gene has CDR1 SGHAT and CDR2 FQNNGV. V dropped 5 bases and J dropped 0; count of bases not matched to a gene: 8. CDR3 length: 17 residues. Here the CDR3 DNA reads TGTGCCAGCAGCCCTATAGCGGGAGAGGGCTCCTACAATGAGCAGTTCTTC. Residues: CASSPIAGEGSYNEQFF.

This chain uses TRBV6-5 with TRBJ2-7; D is possibly TRBD1 (5 bases). The CDR3 has 14 amino acids. Looked up from germline, CDR1 is MNHEY and CDR2 is SVGAGI. V lost 6 bases to trimming and J lost 3 bases, with 15 bases between them. The CDR3 DNA sequence: TGTGCCAGCAGAGGGGTCGGGCAGAACTACGAGCAGTACTTC. Translated: CASRGVGQNYEQYF.

This sequence joins TRBV5-1 and TRBJ1-5; 7 bases align to TRBD1. The CDR3 extends over 15 amino acids. Germline lookup yields CDR1 SGHRS and CDR2 YFSETQ. With 4 bases clipped from V and 3 bases from J, the junction kept 7 bases outside the gene matches. In nucleotides, the CDR3 is TGCGCCAGCAGCCTACAGGGGCACCCCAATCAGCCCCAGCATTTT. This translates into CASSLQGHPNQPQHF.

This rearrangement joins TRBV13 to TRBJ1-1, with D hard to call. Germline CDR1 and CDR2: PRHDT and FYEKMQ (reference sequence). This CDR3 spans 12 amino acids. V lost 5 bases, J lost 5 bases, and 9 bases lay in between. Here the CDR3 reads CASSVGETEAFF. Written as DNA, the CDR3 is TGTGCCAGCAGCGTTGGTGAGACTGAAGCTTTCTTT.

This chain joins TRBV28 and TRBJ1-6; a possible D gene is TRBD1 (6 bases). Trimming removed 5 bases at V and 0 bases at J, with 17 bases between. There are 18 residues in the CDR3. From germline, CDR1 is MDHEN and CDR2 SYDVKM. CDR3 loop: CASSPAGVVISYNSPLHF. The CDR3 DNA reads TGTGCCAGCAGTCCGGCAGGGGTGGTAATCTCCTATAATTCACCCCTCCACTTT.

The V gene is TRBV6-6, the J gene TRBJ1-4, with D tentatively TRBD1 (5 bases). CDR3 length: 14 residues. The V gene's germline CDR1 is MNHNY and CDR2 SVGAGI (reference sequence). The V and J ends lost 2 bases and 7 bases respectively, with 11 bases between them. CDR3 residues: CASSYGREGEKLFF. In DNA form, the CDR3 reads TGTGCCAGCAGTTACGGCAGGGAGGGTGAAAAACTGTTTTTT.

The V and J genes are TRBV19 and TRBJ2-7; 7 positions agree with TRBD2. CDR3 length: 14 amino acids. CDR1 is LNHDA, CDR2 SQIVND, per germline (reference sequence). V dropped 3 bases and J dropped 4; count of bases not matched to a gene: 6. The DNA for the CDR3 is TGTGCCAGTAGTATTCGCGGGAGCTGGTACGAGCAGTACTTC. Protein sequence: CASSIRGSWYEQYF.

The J gene is TRBJ2-1, the V gene TRBV28; TRBD2 matches at 11 bases. Germline-derived CDR1 and CDR2 are MDHEN and SYDVKM. The CDR3 sequence is 14 residues long. Trimming took 6 bases from V and 6 from J; bases not matched to a gene: 4. CDR3: CASRTSGRANEQFF. In nucleotides, the CDR3 is TGTGCCAGCAGAACTAGCGGGAGAGCCAATGAGCAGTTCTTC.

This clone was seen only once. This rearrangement joins TRBV19 to TRBJ1-5; maybe TRBD1 (6 bases). Trimming removed 4 bases from V and 4 bases from J, with 14 bases in between. The germline V gene has CDR1 LNHDA and CDR2 SQIVND (reference sequence). This CDR3 region has 15 residues. CDR3 bases: TGTGCCAGTAGTAACACAGGGTACGGAAATCAGCCCCAGCATTTT. It yields the protein CASSNTGYGNQPQHF.